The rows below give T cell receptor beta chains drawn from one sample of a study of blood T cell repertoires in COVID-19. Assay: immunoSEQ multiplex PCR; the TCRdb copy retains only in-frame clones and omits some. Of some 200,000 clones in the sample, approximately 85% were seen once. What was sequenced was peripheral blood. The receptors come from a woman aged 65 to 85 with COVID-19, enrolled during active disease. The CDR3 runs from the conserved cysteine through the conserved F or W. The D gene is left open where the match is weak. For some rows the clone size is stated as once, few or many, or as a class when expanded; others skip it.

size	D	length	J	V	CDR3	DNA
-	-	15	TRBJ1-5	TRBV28	CASSLQGGKAQPQHF	TGTGCCAGCAGTCTCCAAGGAGGGAAGGCTCAGCCCCAGCATTTT
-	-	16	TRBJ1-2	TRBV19	CASRATGTPANYGYTF	TGTGCCAGTAGGGCTACCGGGACTCCCGCTAACTATGGCTACACCTTC
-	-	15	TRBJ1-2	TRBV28	CASSRLRQVFRGYTF	TGTGCCAGCAGTCGCCTACGACAGGTTTTCCGAGGCTACACCTTC
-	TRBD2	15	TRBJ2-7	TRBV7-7	CASSQGPGLAYEQYF	TGTGCCAGCAGTCAAGGGCCGGGACTAGCCTACGAGCAGTACTTC
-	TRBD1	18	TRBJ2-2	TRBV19	CASSPTGTGVLNTGELFF	TGTGCCAGTAGTCCCACCGGGACAGGGGTGCTGAACACCGGGGAGCTGTTTTTT
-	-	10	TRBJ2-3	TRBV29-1	CSVISDTQYF	TGCAGCGTTATATCAGATACGCAGTATTTT
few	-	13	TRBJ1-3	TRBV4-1	CASSEQGFSTIYF	TGCGCCAGCAGCGAACAGGGATTTTCAACCATATATTTT
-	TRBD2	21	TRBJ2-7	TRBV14	CASSPPELADLIPFLTYEQYF	TGTGCCAGCAGCCCTCCGGAGCTAGCGGACCTTATACCGTTTCTAACCTACGAGCAGTACTTC
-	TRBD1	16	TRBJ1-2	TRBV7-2	CASSRTGGAKNYGYTF	TGTGCCAGCAGCCGGACAGGGGGCGCCAAGAACTATGGCTACACCTTC
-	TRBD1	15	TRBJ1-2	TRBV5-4	CASTPQGANPYGYTF	TGTGCCAGCACCCCACAGGGGGCTAATCCCTATGGCTACACCTTC
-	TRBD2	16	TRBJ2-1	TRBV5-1	CASSLGASGRSDEQFF	TGCGCCAGCAGCTTGGGGGCTAGCGGGAGGTCGGATGAGCAGTTCTTC
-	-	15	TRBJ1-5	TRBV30	CAWSVRGIGNQPQHF	TGTGCCTGGAGTGTTCGGGGGATTGGGAATCAGCCCCAGCATTTT
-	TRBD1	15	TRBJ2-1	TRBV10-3	CAIRDSGTDYNEQFF	TGTGCCATCAGGGATTCCGGGACAGATTACAATGAGCAGTTCTTC
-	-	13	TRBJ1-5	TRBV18	CASSESQNQPQHF	TGTGCCAGCTCAGAATCACAGAATCAGCCCCAGCATTTT
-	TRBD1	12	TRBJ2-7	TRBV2	CASRGQTYEQYF	TGTGCCAGCAGGGGACAGACCTACGAGCAGTACTTC
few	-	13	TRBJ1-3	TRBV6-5	CASSTPRGNTIYF	TGTGCCAGCAGTACCCCCAGAGGAAACACCATATATTTT
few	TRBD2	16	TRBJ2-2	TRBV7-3	CASSLRTSGKSGELFF	TGTGCCAGCAGCTTAAGAACTAGCGGGAAATCCGGGGAGCTGTTTTTT
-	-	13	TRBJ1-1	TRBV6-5	CASSIRGDTEAFF	TGTGCCAGCAGTATTCGTGGAGACACTGAAGCTTTCTTT
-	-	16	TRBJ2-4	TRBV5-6	CASSLGTDLAKNIQYF	TGTGCCAGCAGCTTGGGGACAGACCTAGCCAAAAACATTCAGTACTTC
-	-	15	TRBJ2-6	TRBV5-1	CASSQSTAGANVLTF	TGCGCCAGCAGCCAAAGTACTGCTGGGGCCAACGTCCTGACTTTC
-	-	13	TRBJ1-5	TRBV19	CASSTNRDQPQHF	TGTGCCAGTAGTACAAACAGGGATCAGCCCCAGCATTTT
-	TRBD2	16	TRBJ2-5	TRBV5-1	CASSLPSGSPQETQYF	TGCGCCAGCAGCTTACCTAGCGGGAGTCCCCAAGAGACCCAGTACTTC
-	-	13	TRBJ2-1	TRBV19	CASSIATAPEQFF	TGTGCCAGTAGTATAGCTACAGCCCCTGAGCAGTTCTTC
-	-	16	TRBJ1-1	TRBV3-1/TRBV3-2	CASSQEGARPGTEAFF	TGTGCCAGCAGCCAAGAGGGAGCCAGGCCGGGCACTGAAGCTTTCTTT
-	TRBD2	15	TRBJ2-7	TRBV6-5	CASSYGAGGPYEQYF	TGTGCCAGCAGTTACGGGGCGGGAGGGCCGTACGAGCAGTACTTC
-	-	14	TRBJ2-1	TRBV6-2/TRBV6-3	CASSYIDFYNEQFF	TGTGCCAGCAGTTACATCGACTTCTACAATGAGCAGTTCTTC
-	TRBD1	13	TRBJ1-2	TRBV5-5	CASSPDRDWGYTF	TGTGCCAGCAGCCCGGACAGGGATTGGGGCTACACCTTC
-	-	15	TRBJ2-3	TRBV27	CASSILSAGVATQYF	TGTGCCAGCAGTATTCTCTCAGCAGGGGTCGCCACGCAGTATTTT
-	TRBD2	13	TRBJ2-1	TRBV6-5	CASRTSNDNEQFF	TGTGCCAGCAGGACTAGCAATGACAATGAGCAGTTCTTC
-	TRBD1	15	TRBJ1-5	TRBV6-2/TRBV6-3	CASSRLRGLGQPQHF	TGTGCCAGCAGCCGCTTGAGGGGGCTAGGTCAGCCCCAGCATTTT
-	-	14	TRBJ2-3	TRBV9	CASTPQGSADTQYF	TGTGCCAGCACCCCTCAAGGGAGTGCAGATACGCAGTATTTT
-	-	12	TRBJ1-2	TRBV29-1	CSVLQGTVGYTF	TGCAGCGTTCTACAGGGTACTGTTGGCTACACCTTC
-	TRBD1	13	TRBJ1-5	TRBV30	CAWSATGELPQHF	TGTGCCTGGAGTGCAACAGGGGAACTGCCCCAGCATTTT